A single T cell receptor (beta chain) is shown here with its context. These data originate in a study of blood T cell repertoires in COVID-19. Study information: Researchers got acute and convalescent COVID-19 samples from the United States, Italy and Spain. Sample material is recorded as cDNA or gDNA derived from T cells, B-cell-depleted T cells, or PBMCs.

The CDR3 has 13 amino acids. The V and J ends lost 6 bases and 2 bases, in that order; junction bases with no gene match: 1. As processed by the authors: Counts of nucleated cells, estimated from reference gene primer amplification, were obtained. Libraries were prepared by immunoSEQ multiplex PCR; TCRdb keeps only in-frame clonotypes and omits some of them. V and J calls and clone size follow that table, whereas D and trimming were derived from the DNA. In the table there are 180,000 or so clones, about 85% of which are singletons. The receptor was isolated from a man younger than 35 with acute or convalescent COVID-19. The genes are TRBV12-3 or TRBV12-4 and TRBJ1-5; 7 bases are shared with TRBD1. Sequenced input: peripheral blood. As DNA, the CDR3 is TGTGCCAGCAGCAGGGGGGGCAATCAGCCCCAGCATTTT. This codes for CASSRGGNQPQHF.